The clone carrying this TCR beta chain was recorded at least ten times. This sample stems from a study of T cells after yellow fever vaccination. Whole-study context: Fractions containing few cells were prepared with SMART-Seq v4 Ultra Low Input.

With 0 bases removed from V and 3 bases from J, the gap between germline ends came to 7 bases. Germline V gene data show CDR1 as SGDLS and CDR2 as YYNGEE. The CDR3 loop spans 13 amino acids. TCRdb passed the 5' RACE reads through MiXCR, listing each CDR3 protein once. This sample yields a few hundred thousand distinct CDR3 sequences, of which roughly 6.1% are seen a single time; approximately 16% belongs to the top ten. V and J are TRBV9 and TRBJ2-7, with unresolved D. The TCR originated in a man aged 30-40 years who received the YFV17D yellow fever vaccine. Source: PBMCs, taken 5 days after the yellow fever booster vaccination. CDR3 nucleotide sequence: TGTGCCAGCAGCGTAGGCGTGGGCTACGAGCAGTACTTC. Residues: CASSVGVGYEQYF.